The 10 T cell receptor beta chains in this list originate from one sample, sequenced in a study of blood T cell repertoires in COVID-19. Method: immunoSEQ multiplex PCR; TCRdb's copy keeps in-frame clones and lacks some. The sample holds about 150,000 clones; 84% are singletons and the top ten take 8.9%. The source material was peripheral blood. These receptors originate from a man aged 25-45 years with COVID-19, enrolled during active disease.

V is TRBV6-5 and J is TRBJ2-7, with a tentative D call TRBD1 (5 bases). Deletions cut 2 bases from V and 6 bases from J, with 11 bases between. The CDR3 has 13 amino acids. Germline lookup yields CDR1 MNHEY and CDR2 SVGAGI. The CDR3 sequence is CASSYQGVSEQYF. CDR3 DNA: TGTGCCAGCAGTTACCAGGGTGTGTCCGAGCAGTACTTC.

In its sample, this clone was seen a few times. The V and J genes are TRBV7-9 and TRBJ1-5, with TRBD1 matching 7 bases. This CDR3 region has 17 residues. Germline assignment: CDR1 SEHNR and CDR2 FQNEAQ (reference sequence). V dropped 4 bases and J dropped 1; count of bases not matched to a gene: 10. CDR3 in amino acids: CASSSSSGTESNQPQHF. Here the CDR3 DNA reads TGTGCCAGCAGCTCGTCCTCCGGGACAGAAAGCAATCAGCCCCAGCATTTT.

The chain joins TRBV11-3 to TRBJ2-1; 13 positions agree with TRBD2. The CDR3 runs to 15 residues. Germline CDR1 is SGHNT and CDR2 is YENEEA. The V and J ends lost 4 bases and 9 bases, in that order; junction bases with no gene match: 6. Here the CDR3 reads CASSSGLAGVFEQFF. In DNA, the CDR3 is TGTGCCAGCAGCTCCGGACTAGCGGGAGTGTTTGAGCAGTTCTTC.

V usage is TRBV19 and J usage is TRBJ2-1; TRBD2 matches 12 bases. V lost 5 bases, J lost 8 bases, and 7 bases stayed unmatched. In germline, CDR1 is LNHDA, CDR2 SQIVND (reference sequence). This CDR3 has 15 residues. The CDR3 bases are TGTGCCAGTAGTTTACGACTAGCGGGAGCTTATGAGCAGTTCTTC. Translated: CASSLRLAGAYEQFF.

This sequence joins TRBV2 and TRBJ2-3, with 10 positions matching TRBD2. The germline V gene encodes CDR1 SNHLY and CDR2 FYNNEI. The V gene end was trimmed by 6 bases and the J gene end by 2 bases; junction bases not matched to a gene: 5. The CDR3 totals 15 residues. CDR3 sequence: CASRPTSGNTDTQYF. The CDR3, as DNA: TGTGCCAGCAGACCCACTAGCGGGAACACAGATACGCAGTATTTT.

The chain is built from TRBV5-6 and TRBJ1-2, with 7 bases matching TRBD1. V was pared by 4 bases and J by 0 bases, with 9 bases of the junction left unmatched. Germline CDR1 reads SGHDT; CDR2 reads YYEEEE. The CDR3 covers 16 residues. The CDR3, as DNA: TGTGCCAGCAGCCCCATCGGACAGGTTGCTAACTATGGCTACACCTTC. Its translation is CASSPIGQVANYGYTF.

This clone was observed a few times. The CDR3 coding sequence is TGCGCCAGCAGCAACGCGGGCACCGGGGAGCTGTTTTTT. Its protein product is CASSNAGTGELFF. The V and J genes are TRBV4-1 and TRBJ2-2; a weak D match, TRBD2 (5 bases). The CDR3 spans 13 residues. V dropped 5 bases and J dropped 4 bases, with 8 bases sitting between them. CDR1 and CDR2 (germline): MGHRA, YSYEKL.

This chain joins TRBV27 and TRBJ1-2; the D gene is possibly TRBD1 (6 bases). The CDR3 spans 14 residues. V gave up 5 bases and J gave up 2 bases, with 12 bases separating them. Germline V gene lookup returns CDR1 MNHEY and CDR2 SMNVEV (reference sequence). The CDR3 coding sequence is TGTGCCAGCAGTACCCGGGACACAAACTATGGCTACACCTTC. It encodes CASSTRDTNYGYTF.

CDR3 residues: CASSLVTSGALAKNIQYF. CDR3 sequence (DNA): TGCGCCAGCAGCTTGGTCACTAGCGGGGCTCTAGCCAAAAACATTCAGTACTTC. The chain couples TRBV5-1 to TRBJ2-4; 10 bases map to TRBD2. The CDR3 contains 18 residues. The trim removed 0 bases at V and 0 bases at J, leaving 6 bases unmatched. Looked up from germline, CDR1 is SGHRS and CDR2 is YFSETQ.

The V and J genes are TRBV19 and TRBJ2-5, with D possibly TRBD1 on 6 matching bases. V was pared by 0 bases and J by 4 bases, with 6 bases between. The CDR3 consists of 13 residues. Germline lookup yields CDR1 LNHDA and CDR2 SQIVND (reference sequence). The CDR3 nucleotides are TGTGCCAGTAGTATAGAACAGGGAGAGACCCAGTACTTC. Translating gives CASSIEQGETQYF.